The sequence of this T cell receptor beta chain was determined in a study of T cell repertoires in cytomegalovirus infection. Study context: Indications came from public TCR beta signatures; they pointed to CMV infection and to a matching HLA type. Whole-study findings and limits: The response measured ex vivo was dominated by TCR beta clonotypes (HLA-C-restricted and CMV-specific). Summed public TCR beta family frequency identified CMV carriers bearing the relevant HLA.

In germline, CDR1 is LNHDA, CDR2 SQIVND (reference sequence). Between the trimmed V and J ends, which lost 1 base and 0 bases, there was a span of 10 bases. This CDR3 is 16 amino acids long. Notes on this clonotype: Its matching antigen is unknown.

TCRdb reprocessed the reads with MiXCR, giving one entry per CDR3 protein. The data contain fewer than 350,000 distinct CDR3 sequences, over 7.5% of them singletons. This TCR derives from a human donor in good health (CMV status not recorded). Some clones in this sample may be carry-over from other donors' samples. The chain couples TRBV19 to TRBJ1-5; D not resolved. Material for sequencing was PBMCs. The CDR3 is CASSIGGSYSNQPQHF. CDR3 bases: TGTGCCAGTAGTATAGGAGGTAGTTATAGCAATCAGCCCCAGCATTTT.